This T cell receptor (beta chain) was recorded in a study of CD8 T cells in ankylosing spondylitis listed by TCRdb under 2017. Notes on the research overall: T cell receptor beta repertoires were profiled in healthy donors and ankylosing spondylitis patients so that disease-linked TCR variants could be found. Peripheral blood was sampled, and synovial fluid was also collected from ankylosing spondylitis patients. The whole study cohort included over 85 healthy donors and roughly 24 ankylosing spondylitis patients.

For CDR1 and CDR2, the germline V gene (reference sequence) lists LNHNV and YYDKDF. Trimming at the junction amounts to 6 bases on V and 2 bases on J, and the germline ends lie 11 bases apart. From the cysteine up to the phenylalanine, the CDR3 has a length of 14 residues. Just the 42-base CDR3 DNA is kept, in frame starting at base 1. Sequencer: Illumina HiSeq 2500. TCR beta libraries were prepared by quantitative 5'-RACE with molecular barcodes. In the authors' own workflow: A new computational method, built on a probabilistic model of VDJ rearrangement, was used to identify disease-linked TCR variants. TCRdb reworked the public reads: Q25 trimming with fastp, MiXCR clone assembly, productive beta chains retained. Rows are unified per CDR3 protein, each entry keeping the most common DNA and genes. TCRdb assigned the V and J calls; the authors' analysis was not used. Here the sample has 200,000 or so distinct CDR3 sequences; under 15% occur a single time. The ten largest clones capture 9.5% to 12% of the sample.

This clonotype was seen only a few times. It lacks a known antigen. Per-nucleotide qualities are absent, and no much larger clonotype sits a single base away. General findings and caveats noted by the study authors: The disease-linked clones were reported to be significantly enriched in matched synovial fluid samples from ankylosing spondylitis patients. Some motif variants were previously reported in synovial fluid and blood of reactive arthritis patients, suggesting common disease-initiation mechanisms. The disease-linked clones had a CD8+ phenotype and were found at relatively low frequencies in peripheral blood. A TCR beta motif of fewer than 10 highly homologous amino acid variants appeared characteristic of blood from ankylosing spondylitis patients.

The sample consisted of blood, either unsorted or a sorted T cell fraction (not recorded which). The sequence was obtained from a female donor with ankylosing spondylitis or in good health (not recorded which). The sequence links TRBV15 to TRBJ2-1; D gene: possibly TRBD1, on 6 matching bases. The CDR3 protein sequence reads: CATRGRGTYNEQFF. The nucleotide sequence reads as follows: TGTGCCACCAGGGGAAGGGGGACCTACAATGAGCAGTTCTTC.